One sample yielded the 13 T cell receptor beta chains listed below, sequenced in a study of T cell changes during pregnancy in multiple sclerosis (dated by TCRdb to about 2019). The library was obtained by the immunoSEQ multiplex PCR assay. Not all clones reach the TCRdb copy of this immuneACCESS table, which keeps in-frame sequences only. Checked studies attribute under half of the gap to unresolved V genes and leave the rest unexplained. This sample comprises approximately 96,000 clones, approximately 90% of them detected only once. The top ten clones comprise roughly 2.1% of the sample. The sequenced sample was peripheral blood, obtained after pregnancy. These receptors all come from a female donor in good health, enrolled as a control in a pregnancy study.

In DNA form, the CDR3 reads TGTGCCAGCAGTTTAAGTGGGAGCTCCTACAATGAGCAGTTCTTC. As protein: CASSLSGSSYNEQFF. The rearrangement joins TRBV27 to TRBJ2-1; TRBD2 is a possible D gene (5 bases). Trimming left V 2 bases short and J 0 bases short, with 8 bases between. The CDR3 totals 15 residues. The germline CDR1 and CDR2 sequences are MNHEY and SMNVEV (reference sequence).

This chain connects TRBV19 to TRBJ1-5, with a weak D call TRBD1 (6 bases). The CDR3 has 14 residues. Germline V gene lookup returns CDR1 LNHDA and CDR2 SQIVND (reference sequence). V lost 9 bases and J lost 0, with 12 bases in between. The chain's CDR3 is CASQGIYSNQPQHF. In nucleotides, the CDR3 is TGTGCCAGCCAGGGGATTTATAGCAATCAGCCCCAGCATTTT.

V is TRBV11-1 and J is TRBJ2-1, with no clear D. Deletions cut 1 base from V and 3 bases from J, with 4 bases between. The germline gives CDR1 SGHAT, CDR2 FQDESV (reference sequence). The CDR3 extends over 13 amino acids. The CDR3 DNA is TGTGCCAGCAGCTTAGACATCTACAATGAGCAGTTCTTC. This gives the protein CASSLDIYNEQFF.

This chain joins TRBV5-5 and TRBJ2-1, with no clear D. This CDR3 is 15 amino acids long. Germline-derived CDR1 and CDR2 are SGHKS and YYEKEE (reference sequence). The V end was cut by 0 bases, the J end by 0 bases, with 7 bases between. CDR3 bases: TGTGCCAGCAGCTTGGCCGCGCCCTCCTACAATGAGCAGTTCTTC. Its protein is CASSLAAPSYNEQFF.

J is TRBJ1-3 and V is TRBV30; D might be TRBD1 (5 bases). V was cut by 7 bases and J by 8 bases, with 18 bases left in between. There are 13 residues in the CDR3. The germline CDR1 and CDR2 sequences are GTSNPN and SVGIG (reference sequence). The CDR3 DNA reads as TGTGCCTCGGCCCGGGGGAGGAAATACACCATATATTTT. It specifies CASARGRKYTIYF.

The chain employs TRBV7-8 and TRBJ2-1, with TRBD2 matching over 11 bases. V lost 5 bases and J lost 9; bases outside the gene matches: 12. This CDR3 has 16 amino acids. From germline, CDR1 is SGHVS and CDR2 FQNEAQ. CDR3 DNA sequence: TGTGCCAGCAGCCTTCAGACTCCCGGGACTAGCGGTGAGCAGTTCTTC. Translating gives CASSLQTPGTSGEQFF.

J is TRBJ1-5 and V is TRBV19, with TRBD1 matching 8 bases. Germline-derived CDR1 and CDR2 are LNHDA and SQIVND (reference sequence). Trimming removed 6 bases from V and 5 bases from J; junction bases left unmatched: 6. The CDR3 runs 14 residues. The CDR3 nucleotides are TGTGCCAGTAGGGACAGGGAGGGCGATCAGCCCCAGCATTTT. Protein: CASRDREGDQPQHF.

V gene TRBV19 combines with J gene TRBJ1-4; D possibly corresponds to TRBD1 (6 bases). The germline V gene encodes CDR1 LNHDA and CDR2 SQIVND (reference sequence). This CDR3 is 16 amino acids long. Between the trimmed V and J ends, which lost 4 bases and 2 bases, there was a span of 14 bases. Here the CDR3 reads CASSSPTGGTNEKLFF. In DNA, the CDR3 is TGTGCCAGTAGTAGCCCCACTGGGGGCACTAATGAAAAACTGTTTTTT.

The chain links TRBV29-1 to TRBJ2-1, with D possibly TRBD2 on 5 matching bases. The CDR3 has 16 amino acids. Germline CDR1 and CDR2: SQVTM and ANQGSEA. The V end lost 2 bases, the J end lost 4 bases, and 18 bases lay between the germline ends. The CDR3 nucleotides are TGCAGCGTTGAACCGAGATTTGGCGGGCCATACAATGAGCAGTTCTTC. Protein: CSVEPRFGGPYNEQFF.

This CDR3 reads CASSWRLAGVIGELFF. The CDR3 bases are TGTGCCAGCAGCTGGAGACTAGCGGGAGTCATCGGGGAGCTGTTTTTT. The rearrangement links TRBV5-8 to TRBJ2-2; 12 nucleotides align to TRBD2. The germline gives CDR1 SGHTS, CDR2 YDEGEE. The CDR3 consists of 16 residues. The V and J ends lost 3 bases and 7 bases, in that order; junction bases with no gene match: 7.

The CDR3 nucleotides are TGTGCCAGCAACGGAGGGGCGTCTGGAAACACCATATATTTT. Translated: CASNGGASGNTIYF. The V call is TRBV13, the J call TRBJ1-3; possible D gene TRBD1, 5 bases. The CDR3 loop spans 14 amino acids. The ends were cut back, 7 bases at V and 1 base at J, with 11 bases in the middle. Germline values: CDR1 PRHDT, CDR2 FYEKMQ (reference sequence).

V gene TRBV5-1 combines with J gene TRBJ1-2; 8 bases match TRBD1. CDR1 is SGHRS and CDR2 is YFSETQ in the germline V gene. The CDR3 runs to 13 residues. With 5 bases clipped from V and 4 bases from J, the junction kept 4 bases outside the gene matches. CDR3 residues: CASRPTGGYGYTF. The CDR3 DNA sequence: TGCGCCAGCAGGCCTACAGGGGGCTATGGCTACACCTTC.

This chain connects TRBV7-9 to TRBJ1-1, with 11 positions matching TRBD1. Germline assignment: CDR1 SEHNR and CDR2 FQNEAQ (reference sequence). The CDR3 spans 14 residues. Trimming took 2 bases from V and 8 from J; bases not matched to a gene: 4. The CDR3 DNA sequence: TGTGCCAGCAGCTTACTGGGACAGGGGGTCGAAGCTTTCTTT. Translated: CASSLLGQGVEAFF.